A selection of T cell receptor beta chains follows, all from one sample in a study of T-cell memory formation after mild COVID-19. TCRdb independently ran MiXCR on the 5' RACE reads; one entry per CDR3 protein. Of some 600,000 distinct CDR3 sequences in the sample, about 18% were seen once. The specimen was PBMCs or a T cell subset sorted from them (not recorded which). These receptors came from an adult woman who had mild COVID-19 (a few samples of this study predate the infection). Cell type and time point are not known. The CDR3 runs from the conserved cysteine through the conserved F or W. The order of the fields is V gene, D gene, clone size, J gene, CDR3 protein, CDR3 DNA. D genes are given only for firm matches. Some rows mark clone size as missing; the rest say once, few, many or name a class of expanded clone.

v_gene: TRBV7-6
d_gene: .
abundance: many
j_gene: TRBJ1-1
CDR3aa: CASSPRVNTEAFF
CDR3nt: TGTGCCAGCAGCCCCAGGGTTAACACTGAAGCTTTCTTT

v_gene: TRBV5-6
d_gene: TRBD2
abundance: few
j_gene: TRBJ2-7
CDR3aa: CASSLDGSGVSWNEQYF
CDR3nt: TGTGCCAGCAGCTTGGATGGTAGCGGGGTGTCGTGGAACGAGCAGTACTTC

v_gene: TRBV12-3/TRBV12-4
d_gene: TRBD2
abundance: few
j_gene: TRBJ2-5
CDR3aa: CASGWEASGVQETQYF
CDR3nt: TGTGCCAGCGGTTGGGAGGCTAGCGGGGTCCAAGAGACCCAGTACTTC

v_gene: TRBV11-2
d_gene: .
abundance: few
j_gene: TRBJ2-2
CDR3aa: CASSLATRGNTGELFF
CDR3nt: TGTGCCAGCAGCTTAGCGACACGAGGGAACACCGGGGAGCTGTTTTTT

v_gene: TRBV2
d_gene: .
abundance: .
j_gene: TRBJ1-2
CDR3aa: CASSVSYGYTF
CDR3nt: TGTGCCAGCAGTGTTAGCTATGGCTACACCTTC

v_gene: TRBV7-2
d_gene: TRBD2
abundance: .
j_gene: TRBJ2-3
CDR3aa: CASSLTGRAGTSTDTQYF
CDR3nt: TGTGCCAGCAGCTTAACGGGGAGGGCGGGGACTAGCACAGATACGCAGTATTTT

v_gene: TRBV21-1
d_gene: .
abundance: few
j_gene: TRBJ2-2
CDR3aa: CASSKAIGEGTEFTHTGELFF
CDR3nt: TGTGCCAGCAGCAAAGCCATCGGGGAAGGGACAGAGTTCACTCACACCGGGGAGCTGTTTTTT

v_gene: TRBV24-1
d_gene: .
abundance: few
j_gene: TRBJ2-5
CDR3aa: CATSDRMTGQETQYF
CDR3nt: TGTGCCACCAGTGACCGTATGACAGGACAAGAGACCCAGTACTTC

v_gene: TRBV5-5
d_gene: .
abundance: .
j_gene: TRBJ1-2
CDR3aa: CASSLGVQGLYGYTF
CDR3nt: TGTGCCAGCAGCTTGGGGGTGCAGGGGCTCTATGGCTACACCTTC

v_gene: TRBV5-5
d_gene: TRBD1
abundance: many
j_gene: TRBJ2-6
CDR3aa: CASSRTGQGFLTF
CDR3nt: TGTGCCAGCAGCCGGACAGGACAAGGATTCCTGACTTTC

v_gene: TRBV28
d_gene: .
abundance: few
j_gene: TRBJ2-3
CDR3aa: CATQRNTDTQYF
CDR3nt: TGTGCCACCCAGCGGAACACAGATACGCAGTATTTT

v_gene: TRBV7-3
d_gene: .
abundance: .
j_gene: TRBJ1-1
CDR3aa: CASSLSADAMNTEAFF
CDR3nt: TGTGCCAGCAGCTTAAGCGCCGACGCTATGAACACTGAAGCTTTCTTT

v_gene: TRBV27
d_gene: .
abundance: .
j_gene: TRBJ2-7
CDR3aa: CASSLSNPYEQYF
CDR3nt: TGTGCCAGCAGTTTATCGAATCCGTACGAGCAGTACTTC

v_gene: TRBV5-1
d_gene: TRBD1
abundance: .
j_gene: TRBJ2-2
CDR3aa: CASSLGQGRWSSGELFF
CDR3nt: TGCGCCAGCAGCCTAGGACAGGGACGATGGTCGTCCGGGGAGCTGTTTTTT

v_gene: TRBV7-9
d_gene: TRBD1
abundance: .
j_gene: TRBJ2-7
CDR3aa: CASSSQTGIEQYF
CDR3nt: TGTGCCAGCAGCTCCCAGACAGGGATCGAGCAGTACTTC

v_gene: TRBV5-1
d_gene: .
abundance: .
j_gene: TRBJ2-1
CDR3aa: CASKGRVNEQFF
CDR3nt: TGCGCCAGCAAAGGACGCGTCAATGAGCAGTTCTTC

v_gene: TRBV7-8
d_gene: TRBD1
abundance: few
j_gene: TRBJ2-5
CDR3aa: CASSSDRGGQTQYF
CDR3nt: TGTGCCAGCAGCAGCGACAGGGGGGGACAGACCCAGTACTTC